This T cell receptor (beta chain) was recorded in a study of a mutant IDH1 vaccine in newly diagnosed glioma. At the level of the study: Patients were pretreated with radiotherapy, temozolomide, or both, mostly both.

Time point: baseline, week 1 (first vaccination visit). Noted treatment: pre-vaccination baseline after standard-of-care therapy. The CDR3 covers 16 residues. The V gene's germline CDR1 is MNHEY and CDR2 SVGAGI. The V and J ends lost 4 bases and 5 bases respectively, with 20 bases between them. A note on this clone: What it recognizes is unknown.

Study outcomes and limitations: Pseudoprogression seemingly bore no relation to changes in top peripheral T cell clonotypes. Among all patients, vaccine-induced immune responses occurred in over 80%.

Sequencing was performed with immunoSEQ multiplex PCR; in TCRdb, only in-frame clones are kept and a portion is missing. The sample records approximately 70,000 clones, around 74% being singletons. The chain has TRBV6-5 and TRBJ2-5, with D possibly TRBD2 on 7 matching bases. The TCR originated in a man between 45 and 60 years old with glioma. The material was PBMCs, obtained from a glioma patient treated with radiotherapy, temozolomide or both. The CDR3 bases are TGTGCCAGCAGTTTATCTGCCGGGGGGCTCGATGAGACCCAGTACTTC. Translating it yields CASSLSAGGLDETQYF.